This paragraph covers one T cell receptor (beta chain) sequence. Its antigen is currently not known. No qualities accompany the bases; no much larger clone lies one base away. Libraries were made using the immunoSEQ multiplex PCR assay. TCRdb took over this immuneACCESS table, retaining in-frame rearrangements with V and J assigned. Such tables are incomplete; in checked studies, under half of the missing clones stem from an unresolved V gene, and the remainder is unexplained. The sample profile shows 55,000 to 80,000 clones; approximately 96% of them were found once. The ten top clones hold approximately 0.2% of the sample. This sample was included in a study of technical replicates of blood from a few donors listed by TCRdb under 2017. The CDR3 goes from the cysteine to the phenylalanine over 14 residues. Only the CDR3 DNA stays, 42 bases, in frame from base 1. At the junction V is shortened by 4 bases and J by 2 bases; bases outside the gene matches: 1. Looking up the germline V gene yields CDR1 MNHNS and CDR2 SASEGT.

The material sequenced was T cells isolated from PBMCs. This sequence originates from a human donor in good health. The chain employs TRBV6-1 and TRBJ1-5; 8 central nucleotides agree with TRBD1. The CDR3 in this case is CASSGGQGNQPQHF. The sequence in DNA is TGTGCCAGCAGTGGGGGACAGGGCAATCAGCCCCAGCATTTT.